This TCR beta chain appears in the sequencing data of a study of T cell responses to AZD1222 COVID-19 vaccine. Sequenced by immunoSEQ multiplex PCR; TCRdb stores in-frame clones only, minus some. The data contain about 180,000 clones, 88% of them seen just once; the ten biggest clones take up about 25%. Pooled together were second doses at about 4 or about 12 weeks. This TCR was sampled from an adult who received the AZD1222 COVID-19 vaccine. Sequencing used peripheral blood, obtained 28 days after the second AZD1222 dose.

The CDR3 DNA sequence: TGTGCCAGCAGCCAAAGACTAGCGGGGTACAATGAGCAGTTCTTC. Translation gives CASSQRLAGYNEQFF. The V gene is TRBV3-1 (or the pseudogene TRBV3-2), the J gene TRBJ2-1, with 11 positions matching TRBD2. This CDR3 has 15 residues. CDR1 and CDR2 from the germline V gene are LGHDT and YNNKEL (reference sequence). V was clipped by 2 bases and J by 4 bases; unmatched bases: 1.